This T cell receptor (beta chain) was documented in a study of T cell responses to AZD1222 COVID-19 vaccine. This CDR3 comprises 11 residues. The V and J ends lost 5 bases and 4 bases respectively, with 3 bases between them. The protocol was immunoSEQ multiplex PCR, while the TCRdb copy is restricted to in-frame clones and leaves out a portion. The sample yields around 110,000 clones, more than 65% seen once. This clone appeared a single time. V and J are TRBV12-3 or TRBV12-4 and TRBJ2-1; D unresolved. This TCR was recovered from an adult in good health. The sequences come from peripheral blood, collected on day 0 of AZD1222 vaccination. The CDR3 here is CASSEYNEQFF. In nucleotides, the CDR3 is TGTGCCAGCAGTGAATACAATGAGCAGTTCTTC.